This T cell receptor (beta chain) was identified in a study of shared clonotypes between healthy human individuals. General study points: When naive CD4 clonotypes were compared across several donors, around 5% were shared. Few donors restricted represented genetic and exposure-history diversity.

It was about 190 ng DNA, approximately 30,000 T cell genomes, that sorted-subset replicate PCRs used. Generated by immunoSEQ multiplex PCR, the TCRdb table keeps only in-frame clones and is missing some. The table has about 2.3 million clones, roughly 92% seen once. Details on this clone: The antigen remains unidentified.

After removal of 6 bases from V and 0 bases from J, the junction contained 5 bases not matched to a gene. The CDR3 runs to 14 residues. Germline V gives CDR1 SGHRS, CDR2 YFSETQ. Input material: naive CD4+ T cells from PBMCs. Subset of the sample: CD45RA+ positively selected. The source of this sequence is a man aged 18 to 30 in good health. Some clones in this sample may be carry-over from other donors' samples. This sequence joins TRBV5-1 and TRBJ2-7, with 8 bases lining up with TRBD1. CDR3 amino acids: CASTRTGNSYEQYF. DNA for the CDR3: TGCGCCAGCACCCGGACAGGGAACTCCTACGAGCAGTACTTC.